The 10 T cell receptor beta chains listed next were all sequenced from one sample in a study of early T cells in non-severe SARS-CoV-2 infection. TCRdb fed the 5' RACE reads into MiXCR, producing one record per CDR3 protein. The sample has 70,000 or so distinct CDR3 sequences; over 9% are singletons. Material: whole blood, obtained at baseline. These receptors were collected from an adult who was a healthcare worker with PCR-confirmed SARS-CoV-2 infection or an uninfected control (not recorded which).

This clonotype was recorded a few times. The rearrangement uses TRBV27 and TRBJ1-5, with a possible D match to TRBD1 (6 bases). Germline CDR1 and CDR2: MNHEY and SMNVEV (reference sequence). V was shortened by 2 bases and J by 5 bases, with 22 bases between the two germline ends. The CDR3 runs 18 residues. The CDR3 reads CASSLRSRGWGVDQPQHF. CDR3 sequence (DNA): TGTGCCAGCAGTTTAAGGAGTAGGGGGTGGGGTGTCGATCAGCCCCAGCATTTT.

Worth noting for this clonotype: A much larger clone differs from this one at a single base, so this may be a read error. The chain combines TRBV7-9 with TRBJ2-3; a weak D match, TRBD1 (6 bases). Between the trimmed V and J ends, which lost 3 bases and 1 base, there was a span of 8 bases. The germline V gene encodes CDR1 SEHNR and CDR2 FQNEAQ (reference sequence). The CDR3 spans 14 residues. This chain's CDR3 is CASSFEGGTDTQYF. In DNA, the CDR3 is TGTGCCAGCAGCTTTGAGGGGGGCACAGATACGCAGTATTTT.

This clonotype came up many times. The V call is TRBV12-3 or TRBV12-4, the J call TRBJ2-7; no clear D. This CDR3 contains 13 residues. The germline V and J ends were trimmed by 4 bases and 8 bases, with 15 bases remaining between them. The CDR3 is CASSSGAAEKQYF. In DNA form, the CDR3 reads TGTGCCAGCAGTTCCGGCGCGGCGGAGAAGCAGTACTTC.

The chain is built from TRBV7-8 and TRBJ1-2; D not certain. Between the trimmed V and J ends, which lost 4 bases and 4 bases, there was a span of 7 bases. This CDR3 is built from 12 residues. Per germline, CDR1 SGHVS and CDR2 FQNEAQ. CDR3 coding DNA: TGTGCCAGCAGCTCCGGTGGCTATGGCTACACCTTC. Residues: CASSSGGYGYTF. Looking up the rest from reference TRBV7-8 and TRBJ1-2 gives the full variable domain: GAGVSQSPRYKVAKRGQDVALRCDPISGHVSLFWYQQALGQGPEFLTYFQNEAQLDKSGLPSDRFFAERPEGSVSTLKIQRTQQEDSAVYLCASSSGGYGYTFGSGTRLTVV.

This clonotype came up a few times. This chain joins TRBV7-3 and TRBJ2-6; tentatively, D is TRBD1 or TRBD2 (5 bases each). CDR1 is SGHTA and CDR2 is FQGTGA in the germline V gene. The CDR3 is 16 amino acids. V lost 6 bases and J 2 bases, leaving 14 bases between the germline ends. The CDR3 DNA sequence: TGTGCCAGCAGTACCGGGACGGTTCCTGGGGCCAACGTCCTGACTTTC. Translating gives CASSTGTVPGANVLTF.

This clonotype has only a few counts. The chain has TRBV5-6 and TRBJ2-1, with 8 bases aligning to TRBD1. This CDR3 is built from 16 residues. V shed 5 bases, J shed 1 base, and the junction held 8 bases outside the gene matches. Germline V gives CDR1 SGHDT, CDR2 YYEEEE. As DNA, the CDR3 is TGTGCCAGCAGGTCGAGGGGGACAGGTTCCTACAATGAGCAGTTCTTC. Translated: CASRSRGTGSYNEQFF.

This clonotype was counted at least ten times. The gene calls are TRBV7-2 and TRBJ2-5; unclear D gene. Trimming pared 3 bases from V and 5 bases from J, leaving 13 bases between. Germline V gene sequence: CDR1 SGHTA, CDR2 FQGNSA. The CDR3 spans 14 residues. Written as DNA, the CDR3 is TGTGCCAGCAGCTTCTTTACTACGTCGGAGACCCAGTACTTC. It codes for CASSFFTTSETQYF.

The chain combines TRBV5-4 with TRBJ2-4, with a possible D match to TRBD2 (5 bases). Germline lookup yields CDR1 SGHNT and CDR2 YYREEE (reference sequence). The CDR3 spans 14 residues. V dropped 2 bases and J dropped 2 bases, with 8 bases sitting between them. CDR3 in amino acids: CASSFRGSKNIQYF. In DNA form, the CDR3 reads TGTGCCAGCAGCTTCAGAGGGTCCAAAAACATTCAGTACTTC. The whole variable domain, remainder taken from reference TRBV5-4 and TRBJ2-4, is ETGVTQSPTHLIKTRGQQVTLRCSSQSGHNTVSWYQQALGQGPQFIFQYYREEENGRGNFPPRFSGLQFPNYSSELNVNALELDDSALYLCASSFRGSKNIQYFGAGTRLSVL.

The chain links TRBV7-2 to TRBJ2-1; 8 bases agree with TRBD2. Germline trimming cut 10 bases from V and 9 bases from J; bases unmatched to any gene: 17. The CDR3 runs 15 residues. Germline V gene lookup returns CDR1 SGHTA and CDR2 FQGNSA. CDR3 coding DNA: TGTGCCAACAGGCCCCTAACTGGCAGCGGGGGTGAGCAGTTCTTC. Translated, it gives CANRPLTGSGGEQFF.

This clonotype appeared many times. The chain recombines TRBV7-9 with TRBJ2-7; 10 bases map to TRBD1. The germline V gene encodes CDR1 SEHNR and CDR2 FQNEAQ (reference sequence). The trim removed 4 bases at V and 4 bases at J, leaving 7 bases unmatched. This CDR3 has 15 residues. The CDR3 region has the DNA TGTGCCAGCAGCTCACCGGGACAGGGGTTATACGAGCAGTACTTC. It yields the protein CASSSPGQGLYEQYF.